This T cell receptor beta chain was sequenced during a study of response to subunit inactivated influenza vaccine. Findings of the study overall: Authors suggested few new T cells are recruited by each seasonal influenza vaccination.

TCRdb re-analysed the RT-PCR reads in MiXCR, keeping a single row per CDR3 protein. This sample carries approximately 680,000 distinct CDR3 sequences, 15% to 18% of them seen once, and the ten largest clones take approximately 10%. Germline V gene lookup returns CDR1 LGHDT and CDR2 YNNKEL (reference sequence). The J segment lost 4 bases and the V segment lost 3 bases, leaving 14 bases of the junction unmatched. The CDR3 loop spans 18 amino acids. With respect to this clonotype: Its antigen remains unknown.

The origin of this receptor is a man aged 50-59 years who received an inactivated influenza vaccine. The source was PBMCs from blood, collected 11 to 12 days after vaccination. The chain recombines TRBV3-1 with TRBJ2-3, with 9 bases identical to TRBD2. The CDR3 is CASSQGLGWLAGPDTQYF. The CDR3, as DNA: TGTGCCAGCAGCCAGGGCTTAGGGTGGCTAGCGGGGCCAGATACGCAGTATTTT.